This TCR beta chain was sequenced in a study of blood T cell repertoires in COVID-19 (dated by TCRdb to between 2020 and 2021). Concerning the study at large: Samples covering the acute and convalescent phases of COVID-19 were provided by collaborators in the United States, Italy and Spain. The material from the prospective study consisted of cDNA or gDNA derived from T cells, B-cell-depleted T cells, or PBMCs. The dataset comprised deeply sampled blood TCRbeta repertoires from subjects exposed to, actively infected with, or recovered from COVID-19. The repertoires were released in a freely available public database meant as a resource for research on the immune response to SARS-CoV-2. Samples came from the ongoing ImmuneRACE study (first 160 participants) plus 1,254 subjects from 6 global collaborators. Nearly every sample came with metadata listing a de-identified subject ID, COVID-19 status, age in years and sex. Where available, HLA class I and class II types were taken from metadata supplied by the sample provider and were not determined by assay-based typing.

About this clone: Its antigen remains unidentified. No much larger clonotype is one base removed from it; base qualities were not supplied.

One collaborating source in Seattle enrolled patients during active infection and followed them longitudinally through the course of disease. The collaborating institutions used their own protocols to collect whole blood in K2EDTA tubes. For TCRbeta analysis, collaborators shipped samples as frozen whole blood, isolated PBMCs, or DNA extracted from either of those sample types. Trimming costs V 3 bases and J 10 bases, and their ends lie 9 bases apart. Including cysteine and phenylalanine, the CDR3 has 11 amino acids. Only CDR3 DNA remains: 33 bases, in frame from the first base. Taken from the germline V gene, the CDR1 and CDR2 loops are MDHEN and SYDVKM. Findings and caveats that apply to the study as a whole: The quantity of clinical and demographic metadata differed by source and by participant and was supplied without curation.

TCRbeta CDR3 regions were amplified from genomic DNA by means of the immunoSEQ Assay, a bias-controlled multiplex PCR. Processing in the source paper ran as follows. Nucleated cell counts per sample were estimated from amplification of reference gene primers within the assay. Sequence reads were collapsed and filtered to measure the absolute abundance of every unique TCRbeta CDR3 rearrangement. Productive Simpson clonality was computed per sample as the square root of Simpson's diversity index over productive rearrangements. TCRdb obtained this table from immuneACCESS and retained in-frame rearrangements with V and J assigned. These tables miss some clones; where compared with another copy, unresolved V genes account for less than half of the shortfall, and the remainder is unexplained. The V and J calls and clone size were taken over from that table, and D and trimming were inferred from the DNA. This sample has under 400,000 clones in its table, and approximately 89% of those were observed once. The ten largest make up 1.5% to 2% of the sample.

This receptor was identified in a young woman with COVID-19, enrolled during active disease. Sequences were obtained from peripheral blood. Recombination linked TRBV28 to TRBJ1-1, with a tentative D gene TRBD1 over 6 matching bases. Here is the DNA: TGTGCCAGCAGTTTCCCAGGGGCAGCTTTCTTT. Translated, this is CASSFPGAAFF.